What follows is one T cell receptor beta chain and its context. The antigen remains unidentified. TCRdb redid the calling of the RT-PCR reads with MiXCR, one entry per CDR3 protein. Of 500,000 to 750,000 distinct CDR3 sequences listed, approximately 15% are singletons. V lost 8 bases, J lost 4 bases, and 6 bases stayed unmatched. The CDR3 runs to 14 residues. The germline V gene has CDR1 MDHEN and CDR2 SYDVKM. The data derive from a study of response to subunit inactivated influenza vaccine. Study-level results: Authors suggested few new T cells are recruited by each seasonal influenza vaccination.

The sample was PBMCs from blood, taken about 13 days after vaccination. The rearrangement links TRBV28 to TRBJ2-1; 9 bases map to TRBD2. This receptor was taken from a man aged 50 to 60 who received an inactivated influenza vaccine. Here the CDR3 reads CASEAGGHYNEQFF. As DNA, the CDR3 is TGTGCCAGCGAAGCGGGGGGCCATTACAATGAGCAGTTCTTC.